The source of this TCR beta chain is a study of cytotoxic CD8 clonotypes in ibrutinib-treated CLL. Whole-study context: Samples averaged 255,043 productive templates and some 91,000 productive rearrangements.

Profiled with immunoSEQ multiplex PCR; TCRdb holds only in-frame clones, not every one. Here the sample spans approximately 45,000 clones, more than 60% being singletons. CDR1 MNHGY and CDR2 SAAAGT come from the germline V gene. The V gene lost 4 bases and the J gene lost 4 bases, with 3 bases spanning the gap. This CDR3 has 11 amino acids. This TCR was sampled from a human donor with chronic lymphocytic leukemia. The chain joins TRBV6-8 to TRBJ2-3; D not certain. This specimen was PBMCs, taken after 12 months of ibrutinib treatment. The CDR3 here is CASSFPDTQYF. The CDR3 nucleotides are TGTGCCAGCAGTTTTCCAGATACGCAGTATTTT.